These 20 T cell receptor beta chains originate from one sample sequenced in a study of T cells after yellow fever vaccination. Via MiXCR, TCRdb re-called the 5' RACE reads, giving one row per CDR3 protein. The profile covers about 160,000 distinct CDR3 sequences, with 6% to 7.5% appearing a single time and 2.5% to 3% taken by the ten largest. Sequencing was performed on CD4+ T cells sorted from PBMCs, taken about 5 days after the first yellow fever vaccination. These receptors all come from a man aged 18-30 years who received the YFV17D yellow fever vaccine.

There are many counts of this clonotype. The chain is built from TRBV5-1 and TRBJ2-1, with D possibly matching TRBD1 (6 bases). Germline V lookup: CDR1 SGHRS, CDR2 YFSETQ. CDR3 length equals 14 residues. V lost 3 bases to trimming and J lost 1 base, with 8 bases between them. DNA of the CDR3: TGCGCCAGCAGCTCGGACAGTTCCTACAATGAGCAGTTCTTC. As protein: CASSSDSSYNEQFF. Full variable domain (missing parts from reference TRBV5-1 and TRBJ2-1): KAGVTQTPRYLIKTRGQQVTLSCSPISGHRSVSWYQQTPGQGLQFLFEYFSETQRNKGNFPGRFSGRQFSNSRSEMNVSTLELGDSALYLCASSSDSSYNEQFFGPGTRLTVL.

This clonotype showed up just a few times. V is TRBV5-4 and J is TRBJ2-3; TRBD2 might be the D (6 bases). Trimming took off 4 bases at V and 1 base at J, with 13 bases between the two ends. Per the germline V gene, CDR1 is SGHNT and CDR2 is YYREEE (reference sequence). This CDR3 is 15 amino acids long. CDR3 DNA: TGTGCCAGCAGCCGTCGTGAGCGGGGCACAGATACGCAGTATTTT. This gives the protein CASSRRERGTDTQYF.

This clonotype was recorded many times. The chain is built from TRBV9 and TRBJ1-1; D call uncertain. Trimming left V 1 base short and J 3 bases short, with 10 bases between. This CDR3 has 14 residues. CDR1 is SGDLS, CDR2 YYNGEE, per germline. CDR3 DNA sequence: TGTGCCAGCAGCGTACGCCCGTGGGACACTGAAGCTTTCTTT. It translates to CASSVRPWDTEAFF.

This clonotype was observed a handful of times. The chain combines TRBV11-2 with TRBJ1-1; D gene uncertain. The V and J ends lost 5 bases and 1 base respectively, with 11 bases between them. Looked up from germline, CDR1 is SGHAT and CDR2 is FQNNGV. The CDR3 has 14 amino acids. DNA of the CDR3: TGTGCCAGCAGCGAGGGAAGTTGGAACACTGAAGCTTTCTTT. Translated: CASSEGSWNTEAFF.

This clonotype was seen repeatedly, ten times or more. The chain couples TRBV24-1 to TRBJ2-1; a weak D match, TRBD2 (6 bases). The CDR3 totals 15 residues. The germline V and J ends were trimmed by 5 bases and 7 bases, with 17 bases remaining between them. The V gene's germline CDR1 is KGHDR and CDR2 SFDVKD. The CDR3 sequence: CATSVGGQAKNEQFF. The DNA for the CDR3 is TGTGCCACCAGTGTAGGAGGGCAGGCTAAGAATGAGCAGTTCTTC.

In this sample, this clonotype turned up a few times. The chain combines TRBV3-1 with TRBJ1-2; TRBD1 is a possible D gene (5 bases). This CDR3 is 13 amino acids long. V lost 4 bases, J lost 3 bases, and 9 bases lay in between. Germline V gene sequence: CDR1 LGHDT, CDR2 YNNKEL (reference sequence). The CDR3, as DNA: TGTGCCAGCAGCCGCGCAGGGTACTATGGCTACACCTTC. Its protein product is CASSRAGYYGYTF.

In this sample, this clonotype turned up a few times. V gene TRBV19 combines with J gene TRBJ1-5, with D possibly being TRBD1 (5 bases). The CDR3 totals 15 residues. Per germline, CDR1 LNHDA and CDR2 SQIVND (reference sequence). With 9 bases removed from V and 5 bases from J, the gap between germline ends came to 20 bases. The CDR3 DNA follows: TGTGCCAGCAGAACCGGGACGCTCTTATATCAGCCCCAGCATTTT. Translating gives CASRTGTLLYQPQHF.

This clonotype has a count of ten or more. The genes are TRBV12-3 or TRBV12-4 and TRBJ2-1; TRBD2 agrees at 10 bases. The ends lost 6 bases at V and 4 bases at J; junction bases unmatched: 6. CDR3 length: 15 residues. The CDR3 DNA sequence: TGTGCCAGCAGAAAGACTAGCGGGTATTACAATGAGCAGTTCTTC. Its protein product is CASRKTSGYYNEQFF.

This clonotype was observed many times. V gene TRBV12-5 combines with J gene TRBJ1-2, with 9 bases that match TRBD1. From germline, CDR1 is LGHNT and CDR2 FRNRAP. This CDR3 is built from 18 residues. V dropped 0 bases and J dropped 8; count of bases not matched to a gene: 16. The CDR3 reads CASGLVLSGTGNPSGYTF. In DNA form, the CDR3 reads TGTGCTAGTGGTTTGGTACTGTCCGGGACAGGGAATCCCTCGGGCTACACCTTC. The full variable domain, rest sourced from reference TRBV12-5 and TRBJ1-2, is DARVTQTPRHKVTEMGQEVTMRCQPILGHNTVFWYRQTMMQGLELLAYFRNRAPLDDSGMPKDRFSAEMPDATLATLKIQPSEPRDSAVYFCASGLVLSGTGNPSGYTFGSGTRLTVV.

This clonotype was detected many times. The chain employs TRBV5-1 and TRBJ2-3, with TRBD2 matching over 9 bases. Trimming cost V 4 bases and J 4 bases; bases outside gene matches: 16. The CDR3 has 18 residues. The V gene's germline CDR1 is SGHRS and CDR2 YFSETQ. CDR3 DNA sequence: TGCGCCAGCAGCCCAGTAGCGGGGGCCCCCCTCGCGGCAGATACGCAGTATTTT. Protein: CASSPVAGAPLAADTQYF.

V and J are TRBV6-5 and TRBJ1-4; D is perhaps TRBD1 (6 bases). This CDR3 region has 15 residues. Germline V gene data show CDR1 as MNHEY and CDR2 as SVGAGI. V dropped 0 bases and J dropped 5 bases, with 10 bases sitting between them. CDR3 residues: CASSYSRTGNEKLFF. The DNA for the CDR3 is TGTGCCAGCAGTTACTCGAGAACAGGGAATGAAAAACTGTTTTTT.

The table lists this clonotype with many counts. V is TRBV7-2 and J is TRBJ1-5; D not certain. Trimming left V 2 bases short and J 4 bases short, with 6 bases between. This CDR3 region has 13 residues. The V gene's germline CDR1 is SGHTA and CDR2 FQGNSA. In DNA, the CDR3 is TGTGCCAGCAGCTTACAGGAGAATCAGCCCCAGCATTTT. Translated: CASSLQENQPQHF.

At least ten counts were recorded for this clonotype. The chain carries TRBV7-2 and TRBJ2-1, with 11 bases identical to TRBD1. Looked up from germline, CDR1 is SGHTA and CDR2 is FQGNSA. The trim removed 1 base at V and 4 bases at J, leaving 3 bases unmatched. The CDR3 extends over 16 amino acids. The CDR3 DNA reads TGTGCCAGCAGCTTAGAGGGGACAGGGGGTTACAATGAGCAGTTCTTC. This sequence encodes CASSLEGTGGYNEQFF. Full variable domain (outside the CDR3, taken from reference TRBV7-2 and TRBJ2-1): GAGVSQSPSNKVTEKGKDVELRCDPISGHTALYWYRQSLGQGLEFLIYFQGNSAPDKSGLPSDRFSAERTGGSVSTLTIQRTQQEDSAVYLCASSLEGTGGYNEQFFGPGTRLTVL.

This clonotype was seen more than once but under ten times. The chain carries TRBV4-2 and TRBJ2-3; 10 bases map to TRBD2. Germline V gene sequence: CDR1 LGHNA, CDR2 YNFKEQ. The CDR3 is 17 amino acids. Germline trimming cut 4 bases from V and 0 bases from J; bases unmatched to any gene: 7. This chain's CDR3 is CASSRSGGEPSTDTQYF. The CDR3 DNA reads TGTGCCAGCAGCCGGAGCGGGGGGGAACCTAGCACAGATACGCAGTATTTT.

This chain connects TRBV11-2 to TRBJ2-5; 8 bases align to TRBD1. This CDR3 comprises 15 residues. V lost 3 bases to trimming and J lost 4 bases; unmatched junction nucleotides: 7. Germline values: CDR1 SGHAT, CDR2 FQNNGV. DNA for the CDR3: TGTGCCAGCAGCTTTCCCGACAGGGGTGTAGAGACCCAGTACTTC. Translating it yields CASSFPDRGVETQYF.

This clonotype was seen at least ten times. The J gene is TRBJ1-1, the V gene TRBV18; D ambiguous. The V gene lost 4 bases and the J gene lost 4 bases, with 10 bases spanning the gap. CDR1 and CDR2 from the germline V gene are KGHSH and LQKENI. The CDR3 covers 13 residues. The CDR3 nucleotides read TGTGCCAGCTCACGCCCGGCGCTCACTGAAGCTTTCTTT. As protein: CASSRPALTEAFF. Looking up the rest from reference TRBV18 and TRBJ1-1 gives the full variable domain: NAGVMQNPRHLVRRRGQEARLRCSPMKGHSHVYWYRQLPEEGLKFMVYLQKENIIDESGMPKERFSAEFPKEGPSILRIQQVVRGDSAAYFCASSRPALTEAFFGQGTRLTVV.

At least ten counts were recorded for this clonotype. The genes are TRBV5-1 and TRBJ2-2; D is ambiguous. The CDR3 is 14 residues long. Trimming shortened V by 3 bases and J by 2 bases, and 8 bases separated the two germline ends. Germline V CDR1 and CDR2: SGHRS, YFSETQ. CDR3 loop: CASSSDGNTGELFF. CDR3 DNA: TGCGCCAGCAGCTCGGACGGAAACACCGGGGAGCTGTTTTTT.

Details on this clonotype: A much larger clone lies a single base off, so this may be a read error. This chain connects TRBV2 to TRBJ1-1; no clear D. The CDR3 length is 14 residues. V lost 5 bases and J 7 bases, leaving 17 bases between the germline ends. The germline V gene has CDR1 SNHLY and CDR2 FYNNEI. The CDR3 is CASSSPNTRDEAFF. The CDR3 bases are TGTGCCAGCAGTTCGCCAAATACTCGGGATGAAGCTTTCTTT.

At least ten counts were recorded for this clonotype. The chain uses TRBV11-2 and TRBJ2-1; 7 positions agree with TRBD2. Looked up from germline, CDR1 is SGHAT and CDR2 is FQNNGV. The CDR3 has 15 amino acids. The V and J ends lost 5 bases and 6 bases, in that order; junction bases with no gene match: 10. The CDR3: CASSIGLDPLNEQFF. The CDR3 DNA is TGTGCCAGCAGCATAGGACTAGACCCCCTCAATGAGCAGTTCTTC.

The chain recombines TRBV6-5 with TRBJ2-7; 7 nucleotides line up with TRBD2. Germline V lookup: CDR1 MNHEY, CDR2 SVGAGI. CDR3 length: 13 residues. J gave up 7 bases and V 5 bases, and 8 bases lay outside the gene matches. The CDR3, as DNA: TGTGCCAGCAGTCCTCGGACTAGAGGGGAGCAGTACGTC. Translation: CASSPRTRGEQYV.